A single sample is the source of the 15 T cell receptor beta chains below, sequenced in a study of CD8 T cells in ankylosing spondylitis. Regarding the study as a whole: For ankylosing spondylitis blood, a TCR beta motif of about eight highly homologous variants appeared characteristic.

TCRdb reprocessed the 5' RACE reads with MiXCR, giving one entry per CDR3 protein. The sample shows hundreds of thousands of distinct CDR3 sequences, about 10% of them seen only once. Which antigens these TCRs recognize remains unknown. The sequenced sample was blood, either unsorted or a sorted T cell fraction (not recorded which). The origin of the receptors is a male donor with ankylosing spondylitis.

V and J are TRBV5-1 and TRBJ1-6, with D perhaps matching TRBD1 (5 bases). Trimming shortened V by 2 bases and J by 3 bases, and 18 bases separated the two germline ends. The CDR3 is made up of 18 amino acids. Germline CDR1 is SGHRS and CDR2 is YFSETQ. The CDR3 region has the DNA TGCGCCAGCAGCTTATTTCCGGGGGAACGGCTCTATAATTCACCCCTCCACTTT. This encodes CASSLFPGERLYNSPLHF.

The rearrangement links TRBV2 to TRBJ2-3; D is unclear. CDR1 and CDR2 (germline): SNHLY, FYNNEI. The CDR3 runs 14 residues. V lost 1 base and J lost 6, with 11 bases in between. CDR3 nucleotide sequence: TGTGCCAGCAGTGAAGATGTTGGTCGGGATACGCAGTATTTT. The encoded protein is CASSEDVGRDTQYF.

The V call is TRBV20-1, the J call TRBJ2-5; TRBD2 agrees at 7 bases. Germline assignment: CDR1 DFQATT and CDR2 SNEGSKA (reference sequence). The CDR3 is 15 amino acids. V lost 5 bases to trimming and J lost 5 bases; unmatched junction nucleotides: 14. The CDR3 region is CSAPRGGGGRETQYF. For the CDR3, the DNA is TGCAGTGCTCCCCGCGGCGGGGGAGGTAGGGAGACCCAGTACTTC.

This clonotype has at least ten counts. The chain carries TRBV5-1 and TRBJ2-1, with a weak D call TRBD2 (6 bases). Germline V gives CDR1 SGHRS, CDR2 YFSETQ. Trimming removed 1 base at V and 0 bases at J, with 8 bases between. This CDR3 contains 15 residues. The CDR3 DNA reads as TGCGCCAGCAGCTTGCGGGAGAGCTCCTACAATGAGCAGTTCTTC. Its protein is CASSLRESSYNEQFF.

The V call is TRBV10-3, the J call TRBJ2-7; possibly TRBD1 for D (6 bases). V lost 0 bases, J lost 3 bases, and 15 bases lay in between. The CDR3 runs to 16 residues. Germline V CDR1 and CDR2: ENHRY, SYGVKD. The CDR3 loop reads CAISESSTGYFYEQYF. Written as DNA, the CDR3 is TGTGCCATCAGTGAGTCCAGTACAGGGTATTTCTACGAGCAGTACTTC.

The chain recombines TRBV5-1 with TRBJ1-6; 8 bases match TRBD1. V shed 0 bases, J shed 3 bases, and the junction held 11 bases outside the gene matches. This CDR3 comprises 19 residues. Germline V gives CDR1 SGHRS, CDR2 YFSETQ. Written as DNA, the CDR3 is TGCGCCAGCAGCTTGGCCGTTGGGGCAGGGGGCAACTATAATTCACCCCTCCACTTT. This encodes CASSLAVGAGGNYNSPLHF.

This clonotype was observed many times. As DNA, the CDR3 is TGTGCCAGCAGCTTAGAGGGGGTTCAGCCCCAGCATTTT. Its translation: CASSLEGVQPQHF. The chain uses TRBV7-2 and TRBJ1-5; perhaps TRBD1 as D (6 bases). V gave up 1 base and J gave up 6 bases, with 7 bases separating them. The CDR3 consists of 13 residues. Germline V CDR1 and CDR2: SGHTA, FQGNSA.

CDR3 sequence reads: CASSLLGRSEAFF. The CDR3 region has the DNA TGTGCCAGCAGTTTATTGGGGAGGTCCGAAGCTTTCTTT. The chain combines TRBV28 with TRBJ1-1; D uncertain. Trimming took off 1 base at V and 8 bases at J, with 11 bases between the two ends. The CDR3 loop spans 13 amino acids. Germline loops: CDR1 MDHEN, CDR2 SYDVKM.

This clonotype was counted only a few times. The chain has TRBV6-5 and TRBJ1-5; D is undetermined. CDR3 length: 15 amino acids. V lost 4 bases and J lost 0, with 10 bases in between. Germline lookup yields CDR1 MNHEY and CDR2 SVGAGI. CDR3 nucleotide sequence: TGTGCCAGCAGTTCCCTCGAGTATAGCAATCAGCCCCAGCATTTT. Its protein product is CASSSLEYSNQPQHF.

Ten or more counts support this clonotype. This chain uses TRBV7-9 with TRBJ2-7; no clear D. Germline-derived CDR1 and CDR2 are SEHNR and FQNEAQ (reference sequence). The V end was cut by 2 bases, the J end by 3 bases, with 5 bases between. The CDR3 totals 12 residues. This CDR3 reads CASSLNHYEQYF. CDR3 nucleotides: TGTGCCAGCAGCTTAAATCACTACGAGCAGTACTTC.

This clonotype has at least ten counts. V is TRBV20-1 and J is TRBJ1-5; no clear D gene. The V gene's germline CDR1 is DFQATT and CDR2 SNEGSKA (reference sequence). Trimming pared 6 bases from V and 0 bases from J, leaving 9 bases between. The CDR3 has 13 amino acids. CDR3 amino acids: CSADRGSNQPQHF. The CDR3 bases are TGCAGTGCCGACCGGGGTAGCAATCAGCCCCAGCATTTT.

Ten or more counts support this clonotype. The V gene is TRBV10-1, the J gene TRBJ2-2; 8 bases fit TRBD2. V was pared by 8 bases and J by 5 bases, with 7 bases of the junction left unmatched. Looked up from germline, CDR1 is WNHNN and CDR2 is SYGVQD (reference sequence). The CDR3 covers 14 residues. In DNA form, the CDR3 reads TGCGCCAGCCCCGGGACTAGAGGTACCGGGGAGCTGTTTTTT. Translating gives CASPGTRGTGELFF.

The chain employs TRBV10-3 and TRBJ2-3; 8 bases are shared with TRBD2. Germline CDR1 reads ENHRY; CDR2 reads SYGVKD. The CDR3 contains 14 residues. Unmatched junction bases numbered 3, after V lost 4 bases and J lost 3 bases. CDR3 sequence (DNA): TGTGCCATCAGTGTGCAGCGGGGGACAGATACGCAGTATTTT. Translation: CAISVQRGTDTQYF.

The chain is built from TRBV20-1 and TRBJ2-2; no definite D call. In germline, CDR1 is DFQATT, CDR2 SNEGSKA (reference sequence). The CDR3 covers 14 residues. V dropped 6 bases and J dropped 4 bases, with 15 bases sitting between them. The CDR3 spells CSAAREHLTGELFF. The CDR3 nucleotides read TGCAGTGCCGCCCGAGAGCACCTCACCGGGGAGCTGTTTTTT.

This clonotype was counted ten times or more. This chain joins TRBV10-3 and TRBJ1-6, with 8 bases fitting TRBD1. Germline V gives CDR1 ENHRY, CDR2 SYGVKD. This CDR3 spans 14 amino acids. The V segment lost 5 bases and the J segment 8 bases; nucleotides outside the gene matches: 5. In nucleotides, the CDR3 is TGTGCCATCAGTCCCGGGACAGGTTATTCACCCCTCCACTTT. It specifies CAISPGTGYSPLHF.